These 21 T cell receptor beta chains came from one sample sequenced in a study of regulatory T cells in long-lasting Graves disease (dated by TCRdb to the early 2020s). The library was prepared using multiplex PCR. The reads were generated on an Illumina HiSeq 4000. To build TCR beta libraries, CDR3 regions were amplified by Arm-PCR using iRepertoire HTBI primers. The public reads were reanalyzed by TCRdb: fastp trimming at Q25, MiXCR alignment, in-frame beta chains only. Under each unique CDR3 protein, matching rows form one entry showing the most common genes and DNA. The sample table records about 450,000 distinct CDR3 sequences; 23% of these occur just once. Around 24% of the sample is in the top ten clones. The time point label, read with the paper, signifies: persistent/refractory GD, antithyroid drugs over 5 years with positive TRAb. For both TCR sequencing and RNA sequencing, RNA was extracted from PBMCs in TRIzol.

The specimen was peripheral blood mononuclear cells (PBMCs), collected when the disease was refractory, from a patient treated with antithyroid drugs. The receptor source for this set is a female donor with Graves disease.

Ten or more counts support this clonotype. The chain joins TRBV28 to TRBJ1-5; D is possibly TRBD1 (6 bases). The V end was cut by 6 bases, the J end by 2 bases, with 17 bases between. Germline V gene data show CDR1 as MDHEN and CDR2 as SYDVKM. CDR3 length: 16 amino acids. CDR3 in amino acids: CASRPTGLNGNQPQHF. The CDR3 coding sequence is TGTGCCAGCAGACCAACAGGGCTAAATGGCAATCAGCCCCAGCATTTT. Based on the CDR3 plus reference TRBV28 and TRBJ1-5, the full variable domain is DVKVTQSSRYLVKRTGEKVFLECVQDMDHENMFWYRQDPGLGLRLIYFSYDVKMKEKGDIPEGYSVSREKKERFSLILESASTNQTSMYLCASRPTGLNGNQPQHFGDGTRLSIL.

The genes are TRBV6-1 and TRBJ1-1; D is unresolved. The CDR3 is 14 residues long. Germline CDR1 is MNHNS and CDR2 is SASEGT. V shed 1 base and J shed 5 bases, with 11 bases lying between them. CDR3 loop: CASSEGSWVTEAFF. The CDR3 DNA reads as TGTGCCAGCAGTGAAGGCAGTTGGGTGACTGAAGCTTTCTTT.

The chain uses TRBV28 and TRBJ2-1; no clear D gene. CDR1 is MDHEN, CDR2 SYDVKM, per germline. The CDR3 totals 12 residues. Trimming took off 1 base at V and 10 bases at J, with 8 bases between the two ends. The CDR3 sequence is CASSLLFGEQFF. The DNA for the CDR3 is TGTGCCAGCAGTTTATTGTTTGGCGAGCAGTTCTTC.

V usage is TRBV28 and J usage is TRBJ2-5, with TRBD2 identical over 9 bases. Germline V gene sequence: CDR1 MDHEN, CDR2 SYDVKM. CDR3 size: 17 residues. V lost 1 base to trimming and J lost 2 bases; unmatched junction nucleotides: 8. CDR3 sequence (DNA): TGTGCCAGCAGTTTATATGTGCTAGCGGGGACACAAGAGACCCAGTACTTC. It is translated as CASSLYVLAGTQETQYF.

This clonotype was detected ten times or more. The rearrangement links TRBV28 to TRBJ2-7; 7 nucleotides agree with TRBD2. There are 13 residues in the CDR3. CDR1 and CDR2 (germline): MDHEN, SYDVKM. Trimming removed 3 bases from V and 7 bases from J; junction bases left unmatched: 6. This CDR3 reads CASSLRGIGEQYF. The CDR3 DNA is TGTGCCAGCAGTTTGCGGGGGATTGGAGAGCAGTACTTC. The variable domain in full, with the rest retrieved from reference TRBV28 and TRBJ2-7, is DVKVTQSSRYLVKRTGEKVFLECVQDMDHENMFWYRQDPGLGLRLIYFSYDVKMKEKGDIPEGYSVSREKKERFSLILESASTNQTSMYLCASSLRGIGEQYFGPGTRLTVT.

At least ten counts were recorded for this clonotype. V usage is TRBV28 and J usage is TRBJ2-5; a weak D match, TRBD1 (5 bases). Trimming pared 6 bases from V and 5 bases from J, leaving 13 bases between. Germline V CDR1 and CDR2: MDHEN, SYDVKM. The CDR3 runs 13 residues. CDR3 DNA: TGTGCCAGCAGCCTGGACATTCCGGAGACCCAGTACTTC. It specifies CASSLDIPETQYF.

Only a few counts were recorded for this clonotype. This sequence joins TRBV19 and TRBJ1-4, with D possibly matching TRBD1 (5 bases). Germline CDR1 and CDR2: LNHDA and SQIVND (reference sequence). Trimming pared 7 bases from V and 5 bases from J, leaving 14 bases between. The CDR3 runs to 14 residues. The CDR3 DNA reads as TGTGCCAGTACGCGGGGCAGGGAGAATGAAAAACTGTTTTTT. It codes for CASTRGRENEKLFF. The variable domain in full, with the rest retrieved from reference TRBV19 and TRBJ1-4, is DGGITQSPKYLFRKEGQNVTLSCEQNLNHDAMYWYRQDPGQGLRLIYYSQIVNDFQKGDIAEGYSVSREKKESFPLTVTSAQKNPTAFYLCASTRGRENEKLFFGSGTQLSVL.

This clonotype occurred many times. The chain is built from TRBV7-2 and TRBJ2-5; 7 positions match TRBD2. Germline CDR1 SGHTA, CDR2 FQGNSA. V lost 7 bases to trimming and J lost 1 base; unmatched junction nucleotides: 6. The CDR3 sequence is 14 residues long. CDR3 in DNA: TGTGCCAGCACACCTAGCGGAGCCCAAGAGACCCAGTACTTC. Its translation is CASTPSGAQETQYF.

In this sample, this clonotype turned up a few times. J is TRBJ2-4 and V is TRBV6-1, with D unresolved. V lost 6 bases to trimming and J lost 0 bases, with 12 bases between them. CDR1 is MNHNS and CDR2 is SASEGT in the germline V gene. This CDR3 contains 15 residues. Written as DNA, the CDR3 is TGTGCCAGCAGGAGTCCAGGTTCAGCCAAAAACATTCAGTACTTC. The encoded protein is CASRSPGSAKNIQYF.

The gene calls are TRBV9 and TRBJ2-7, with TRBD1 matching over 9 bases. Looked up from germline, CDR1 is SGDLS and CDR2 is YYNGEE. The CDR3 spans 14 residues. The junction had 3 bases not matched to a gene; V was cut back by 3 bases and J by 2 bases. DNA for the CDR3: TGTGCCAGCAGCGATGGGACAGGGCCCTACGAGCAGTACTTC. Amino acids: CASSDGTGPYEQYF.

This sequence joins TRBV5-1 and TRBJ2-7, with D perhaps matching TRBD2 (5 bases). CDR3 length: 15 residues. Germline-derived CDR1 and CDR2 are SGHRS and YFSETQ. V was trimmed by 2 bases and J by 0 bases, leaving 12 bases between them. The CDR3 coding sequence is TGCGCCAGCAGCTTAAAAGATGGGAGCTCCTACGAGCAGTACTTC. It codes for CASSLKDGSSYEQYF. The full variable domain, in which reference TRBV5-1 and TRBJ2-7 provide the parts outside the CDR3, is KAGVTQTPRYLIKTRGQQVTLSCSPISGHRSVSWYQQTPGQGLQFLFEYFSETQRNKGNFPGRFSGRQFSNSRSEMNVSTLELGDSALYLCASSLKDGSSYEQYFGPGTRLTVT.

This clonotype has a count of ten or more. The V call is TRBV6-5, the J call TRBJ2-7; 7 nucleotides align to TRBD2. The CDR3 extends over 15 amino acids. With V trimmed by 2 bases and J by 7 bases, 11 bases remained unmatched. Germline CDR1 is MNHEY and CDR2 is SVGAGI. CDR3 coding DNA: TGTGCCAGCAGTTACGGGACTAACGGGAGTGGTGAGCAGTACTTC. Translated: CASSYGTNGSGEQYF.

The chain uses TRBV25-1 and TRBJ2-5; D is possibly TRBD1 (6 bases). The CDR3 has 16 amino acids. Per germline, CDR1 MGHDK and CDR2 SYGVNS. Trimming stripped 1 base from V and 0 bases from J, with 12 bases between. CDR3 protein: CASSEWLGGNQETQYF. In nucleotides, the CDR3 is TGTGCCAGCAGTGAATGGTTAGGGGGTAACCAAGAGACCCAGTACTTC.

This clonotype was observed many times. This chain uses TRBV6-2 or TRBV6-3 with TRBJ1-1, with 7 bases that match TRBD1. Germline V lookup: CDR1 MNHEY, CDR2 SVGEGT. V shed 1 base and J 4 bases; nucleotides not matched to a gene: 9. The CDR3 length is 16 residues. The CDR3: CASSYLAGGTGTEAFF. In DNA form, the CDR3 reads TGTGCCAGCAGTTACTTGGCAGGGGGAACCGGCACTGAAGCTTTCTTT.

This clonotype was detected many times. The rearrangement uses TRBV15 and TRBJ1-3, with D unclear. Germline lookup yields CDR1 LNHNV and CDR2 YYDKDF (reference sequence). Trimming cost V 0 bases and J 0 bases, with 15 bases left between them. This CDR3 is built from 18 residues. The chain's CDR3 is CATSRDSPGKTSGNTIYF. DNA of the CDR3: TGTGCCACCAGCAGAGACTCTCCCGGGAAGACCTCTGGAAACACCATATATTTT.

The chain employs TRBV19 and TRBJ1-4; D is unclear. CDR3 length: 15 residues. Germline CDR1 and CDR2: LNHDA and SQIVND (reference sequence). Trimming left V 5 bases short and J 8 bases short, with 18 bases between. The CDR3 protein is CASSGYGGVDEKLFF. The CDR3 DNA is TGTGCCAGTAGTGGATACGGTGGCGTAGACGAAAAACTGTTTTTT.

This clonotype was counted many times. This chain links TRBV11-2 with TRBJ2-5, with D perhaps matching TRBD2 (6 bases). V lost 11 bases, J lost 1 base, and 17 bases lay in between. The CDR3 spans 14 residues. Per the germline V gene, CDR1 is SGHAT and CDR2 is FQNNGV. CDR3 region: CAQTGRRGQETQYF. In DNA, the CDR3 is TGTGCCCAAACCGGGCGGCGGGGCCAAGAGACCCAGTACTTC.

This clonotype has at least ten counts. At one end the junction does not follow the germline gene, possibly because of a read error. J is TRBJ2-5 and V is TRBV6-2 or TRBV6-3; TRBD2 agrees at 12 bases. The CDR3 runs to 18 residues. The germline gives CDR1 MNHEY, CDR2 SVGEGT. CDR3: CAGSEYELAGGVGETQYF. The CDR3 coding sequence is TGTGCCGGCAGTGAATACGAACTAGCGGGAGGTGTCGGAGAGACCCAGTACTTC.

This clonotype appeared many times. The genes are TRBV2 and TRBJ1-5, with unresolved D. Germline CDR1 SNHLY, CDR2 FYNNEI. Trimming removed 3 bases from V and 0 bases from J, with 9 bases in between. The CDR3 spans 15 residues. The CDR3 is CASSDWQSSNQPQHF. CDR3 bases: TGTGCCAGCAGTGATTGGCAAAGTAGCAATCAGCCCCAGCATTTT.

With regard to this clonotype: A much larger clone differs from this one at a single base, so this may be a read error. The chain employs TRBV12-3 or TRBV12-4 and TRBJ2-7; D is unclear. This CDR3 is 12 amino acids long. CDR3 DNA sequence: TGTGCCAGCGGTGTGGACGGCTACGGGCAGTACTTC. This sequence encodes CASGVDGYGQYF.

In its sample, this clonotype was seen a few times. The chain has TRBV7-6 and TRBJ2-7; 7 nucleotides agree with TRBD1. The CDR3 spans 14 residues. V lost 4 bases to trimming and J lost 1 base; unmatched junction nucleotides: 4. Germline V gene sequence: CDR1 SGHVS, CDR2 FNYEAQ. CDR3 region: CASSSRGQSYEQYF. The DNA of the CDR3 is TGTGCCAGCAGCTCCAGGGGACAGTCCTACGAGCAGTACTTC. The full variable domain, with the rest looked up from reference TRBV7-6 and TRBJ2-7, is GAGVSQSPRYKVTKRGQDVALRCDPISGHVSLYWYRQALGQGPEFLTYFNYEAQQDKSGLPNDRFSAERPEGSISTLTIQRTEQRDSAMYRCASSSRGQSYEQYFGPGTRLTVT.